The sequence of this T cell receptor beta chain was determined in a study of control samples from healthy donors and cancer patients. CDR1 and CDR2 from the germline V gene are SEHNR and FQNEAQ (reference sequence). V dropped 3 bases and J dropped 4; count of bases not matched to a gene: 2. The CDR3 covers 15 residues. Libraries were prepared by immunoSEQ multiplex PCR; TCRdb keeps only in-frame clonotypes and omits some of them. The sample lists around 140,000 clones; around nine tenths were seen once. The chain recombines TRBV7-9 with TRBJ2-5; TRBD2 matches at 13 bases. The source of this sequence is a man aged 35-49 years in good health. Sequenced: blood. Here the CDR3 DNA reads TGTGCCAGCAGCTTGGGACTAGCGGGGCGAGAGACCCAGTACTTC. Protein sequence: CASSLGLAGRETQYF.